The sequence of this TCR beta chain was determined in a study of CD8 T cells in ankylosing spondylitis. Study-wide findings and caveats: What appeared characteristic of ankylosing spondylitis blood was a TCR beta motif of eight highly homologous variants. Prior work had noted some motif variants in reactive arthritis blood and synovial fluid.

To note about this clonotype: Its antigen is as yet unknown.

TCR beta libraries were made by quantitative 5'-RACE with molecular barcodes. One entry per CDR3 protein results from TCRdb running MiXCR on the 5' RACE reads. Among about 140,000 distinct CDR3 sequences listed, approximately 8.4% were seen once. Trimming took 3 bases from V and 6 from J, leaving 9 bases between them. This CDR3 has 12 amino acids. Germline-derived CDR1 and CDR2 are KGHSH and LQKENI. The chain recombines TRBV18 with TRBJ2-7, with unresolved D. The TCR sequence derives from a male donor with ankylosing spondylitis. Sequenced input: synovial fluid, either unsorted or a sorted T cell fraction (not recorded which). In nucleotides, the CDR3 is TGTGCCAGCTCACCCGATCGTCGCGAGCAGTACTTC. This sequence encodes CASSPDRREQYF.